This T cell receptor beta chain was identified during a study of cytomegalovirus exposure and HLA in healthy donors. Germline V gives CDR1 SGHVS, CDR2 FNYEAQ. Trimming shortened V by 0 bases and J by 7 bases, and 7 bases separated the two germline ends. The CDR3 runs 12 residues. Of note for this clone: The sample has other DNA sequences that encode this CDR3 too.

In the PCR, 60 Vbeta and 13 Jbeta primers were used. Using immunoSEQ multiplex PCR, the repertoire was profiled, and TCRdb retains in-frame clones only, with some absent. The sample lists 75,000 to 100,000 clones, around 77% occurring once. The receptor's source is a man aged 40-49 years in good health and CMV-seronegative. The chain links TRBV7-6 to TRBJ2-7; D may be TRBD2 (6 bases). The sequencing sample was made of PBMCs. The CDR3 here is CASSLAGGEQYF. CDR3 nucleotides: TGTGCCAGCAGCTTAGCCGGGGGAGAGCAGTACTTC.